Sequencing of this TCR beta chain was carried out in a study of blood T cell repertoires in COVID-19. Study-wide background: COVID-19 samples, acute and convalescent, were from the United States, Italy and Spain.

Under the authors' procedure: The assay estimated nucleated cells by amplifying reference gene primers. The repertoire was sequenced with immunoSEQ multiplex PCR; TCRdb's copy has only in-frame clones and lacks some. From that table come the V and J calls and clone size; the DNA was used to work out D and trimming. This table holds roughly 170,000 clones, around nine tenths found once. CDR1 and CDR2 (germline): KGHSH, LQKENI. The germline V and J ends were trimmed by 3 bases and 6 bases, with 12 bases remaining between them. The length of the CDR3 is 13 residues. The clonotype comes from a woman in her 70s with COVID-19, enrolled during active disease. The rearrangement joins TRBV18 to TRBJ2-7; a possible D gene is TRBD1 (6 bases). Sequences were obtained from peripheral blood. The CDR3 loop reads CASSPSQGREQYF. DNA for the CDR3: TGTGCCAGCTCACCGTCCCAGGGGCGCGAGCAGTACTTC.